This T cell receptor beta chain derives from a study of CD8 T cells in Susac syndrome. Random hexamers were used to reverse transcribe about 0.45 to 1 ug of RNA. MiXCR, run by TCRdb on the immunoSEQ multiplex PCR reads, gives a single entry per CDR3 protein. Of some 400,000 distinct CDR3 sequences detected, around 85% appear once; the ten largest clones hold under 0.15%. Trimming cost V 4 bases and J 3 bases; bases outside gene matches: 8. This CDR3 comprises 15 residues. The source material was CD8+ T cells from PBMCs. This sequence joins TRBV12-3 or TRBV12-4 and TRBJ1-2; 7 bases line up with TRBD1. This TCR came from a human donor with multiple sclerosis. CDR3: CASSWDSSPYYGYTF. CDR3 DNA sequence: TGTGCCAGCAGTTGGGACAGTTCGCCGTACTATGGCTACACCTTC.